This TCR beta chain was identified in a study of Ad26.COV2.S vaccination and SARS-CoV-2 variants. The table came from immunoSEQ multiplex PCR; TCRdb's copy has only in-frame clones and leaves some out. The sample comprises about 350,000 clones, about 88% of which are singletons, and about 10% rests with the top ten. The treatment: some 20 received Ad26.COV2.S at low or high dose, single or two shots; 5 received placebo; per-sample allocation not given. The samples were gathered on day 63 after the first injection of vaccine or placebo. Per the germline V gene, CDR1 is KGHDR and CDR2 is SFDVKD. Trimming left V 4 bases short and J 5 bases short, with 14 bases between. CDR3 length: 15 residues.

The sequence derives from a person between 18 and 65 years old who received the Ad26.COV2.S COVID-19 vaccine or a placebo. The V and J genes are TRBV24-1 and TRBJ2-1; tentatively, D is TRBD2 (6 bases). The sample here was peripheral blood, taken in a trial of Ad26.COV2.S vaccine versus placebo. The CDR3 DNA is TGTGCCACCAGTGACCCCGAGCGGGCGGACAATGAGCAGTTCTTC. Translation: CATSDPERADNEQFF.